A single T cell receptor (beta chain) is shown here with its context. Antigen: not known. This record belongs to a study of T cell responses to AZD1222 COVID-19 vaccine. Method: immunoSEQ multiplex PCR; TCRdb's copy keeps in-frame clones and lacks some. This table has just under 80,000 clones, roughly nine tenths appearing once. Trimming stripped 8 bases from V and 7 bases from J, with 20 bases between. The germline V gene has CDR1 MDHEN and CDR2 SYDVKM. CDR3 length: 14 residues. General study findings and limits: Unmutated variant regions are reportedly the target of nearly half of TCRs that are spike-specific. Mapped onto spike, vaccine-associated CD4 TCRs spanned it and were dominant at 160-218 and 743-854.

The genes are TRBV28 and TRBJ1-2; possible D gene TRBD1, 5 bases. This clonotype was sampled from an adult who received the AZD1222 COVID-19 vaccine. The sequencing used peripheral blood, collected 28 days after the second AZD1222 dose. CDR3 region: CASPKGRDVSGYTF. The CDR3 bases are TGTGCCAGCCCAAAAGGAAGGGACGTATCTGGCTACACCTTC.